The rows below give T cell receptor beta chains drawn from one sample of a study of T-cell reconstitution after alpha-beta-depleted transplantation in children. TCRdb fed the PCR reads into MiXCR, producing one record per CDR3 protein. Of 70,000 to 95,000 distinct CDR3 sequences in the sample, 12% were seen once. The sample here was PBMCs from the stem cell graft donor, taken from the stem cell graft. The source of these receptors is a human donor who donated a stem cell graft to a child with inherited bone marrow failure. CDR3s include the opening cysteine and the closing phenylalanine or tryptophan. A D gene is named only where the DNA matches it firmly. Clone size is not always given. Where it is, it says once, few, many or a class for expanded clones.

D | J | size | V | CDR3 | DNA
- | TRBJ1-2 | many | TRBV6-5 | CASSSYQGDGYTF | TGTGCCAGCAGTTCATACCAGGGAGATGGCTACACCTTC
- | TRBJ2-1 | - | TRBV5-6 | CASSLANEQFF | TGTGCCAGCAGCCTGGCGAATGAGCAGTTCTTC
- | TRBJ2-3 | many | TRBV7-8 | CASSPGMGPDTQYF | TGTGCCAGCAGCCCCGGCATGGGGCCAGATACGCAGTATTTT
TRBD1 | TRBJ1-1 | many | TRBV29-1 | CSVRDRGETEAFF | TGCAGCGTCCGGGACAGGGGGGAAACTGAAGCTTTCTTT
- | TRBJ1-3 | many | TRBV5-1 | CASSLGQNSGNTIYF | TGCGCCAGCAGCTTGGGACAGAACTCTGGAAACACCATATATTTT
- | TRBJ2-7 | many | TRBV27 | CASTFRAGIYEQYF | TGTGCCAGCACCTTCAGGGCAGGGATCTACGAGCAGTACTTC
TRBD2 | TRBJ2-7 | - | TRBV4-2 | CASSQGGLAGGSSYEQYF | TGTGCCAGCAGCCAAGGGGGGCTAGCGGGAGGATCTTCCTACGAGCAGTACTTC
TRBD1 | TRBJ2-1 | many | TRBV20-1 | CSARAGQGYYNEQFF | TGCAGTGCTAGGGCGGGACAGGGCTACTACAATGAGCAGTTCTTC
TRBD2 | TRBJ2-1 | many | TRBV5-1 | CASSIQPGLENEQFF | TGCGCCAGCAGCATACAACCGGGACTAGAAAATGAGCAGTTCTTC
- | TRBJ1-5 | - | TRBV15 | CATSPGVGNQPQHF | TGTGCCACCAGCCCCGGGGTGGGCAATCAGCCCCAGCATTTT
- | TRBJ2-6 | many | TRBV4-3 | CASSPSLSGANVLTF | TGCGCCAGCAGCCCTTCACTCTCTGGGGCCAACGTCCTGACTTTC
- | TRBJ2-7 | many | TRBV5-1 | CASSPDKPYEQYF | TGCGCCAGCAGCCCGGACAAGCCCTACGAGCAGTACTTC
TRBD1 | TRBJ1-1 | many | TRBV12-3/TRBV12-4 | CASSLGPGGNTEAFF | TGTGCCAGCAGTTTAGGCCCAGGGGGCAACACTGAAGCTTTCTTT
- | TRBJ2-3 | - | TRBV18 | CASSPAETSTDTQYF | TGTGCCAGCTCACCAGCGGAAACTAGCACAGATACGCAGTATTTT
- | TRBJ2-3 | many | TRBV7-2 | CASSLRTAGSQYF | TGTGCCAGCAGCTTGAGGACGGCGGGCTCGCAGTATTTT
TRBD2 | TRBJ2-7 | many | TRBV4-3 | CASSQGRGGIGDYEQYF | TGCGCCAGCAGCCAAGGGCGCGGGGGGATCGGCGACTACGAGCAGTACTTC
- | TRBJ1-4 | many | TRBV25-1 | CASSDSGRRMNEKLFF | TGTGCCAGCAGTGATTCCGGACGGAGGATGAATGAAAAACTGTTTTTT
TRBD1 | TRBJ2-7 | many | TRBV7-8 | CASSPSGQDNEQYF | TGTGCCAGCAGCCCAAGCGGACAGGACAACGAGCAGTACTTC
- | TRBJ1-1 | many | TRBV6-5 | CASSYSGGNTEAFF | TGTGCCAGCAGTTACTCGGGCGGGAACACTGAAGCTTTCTTT
TRBD1 | TRBJ1-2 | many | TRBV12-3/TRBV12-4 | CASSIDRGYGYTF | TGTGCCAGCAGTATTGACAGGGGGTATGGCTACACCTTC
- | TRBJ2-5 | many | TRBV5-1 | CASRKEPQETQYF | TGCGCCAGCAGGAAGGAGCCTCAAGAGACCCAGTACTTC
TRBD2 | TRBJ2-7 | - | TRBV5-4 | CASSLWLAGGDEQYF | TGTGCCAGCAGCTTGTGGCTAGCGGGGGGAGACGAGCAGTACTTC
- | TRBJ2-2 | many | TRBV2 | CASSDLFLGGELFF | TGTGCCAGCAGTGACCTGTTTCTGGGCGGGGAGCTGTTTTTT
- | TRBJ2-2 | many | TRBV7-2 | CASSLASRETGELFF | TGTGCCAGCAGCTTAGCGTCAAGGGAGACCGGGGAGCTGTTTTTT
TRBD2 | TRBJ2-2 | many | TRBV5-1 | CASSWEGTPGELFF | TGCGCCAGCAGCTGGGAGGGGACCCCCGGGGAGCTGTTTTTT
- | TRBJ2-2 | many | TRBV6-2/TRBV6-3 | CASSYLPEAELFF | TGTGCCAGCAGTTACCTACCCGAAGCGGAGCTGTTTTTT
- | TRBJ2-1 | many | TRBV4-3 | CASSQVVRATEQFF | TGCGCCAGCAGCCAAGTTGTCAGGGCTACTGAGCAGTTCTTC
- | TRBJ2-3 | many | TRBV24-1 | CATSDSLSDYNTQYF | TGTGCCACCAGTGATTCCCTCTCCGACTATAATACGCAGTATTTT
- | TRBJ1-1 | many | TRBV7-9 | CASSLDGGREAFF | TGTGCCAGCAGCTTAGACGGGGGCCGGGAAGCTTTCTTT
TRBD1 | TRBJ2-5 | many | TRBV24-1 | CATSDPGTGTETQYF | TGTGCCACCAGTGATCCTGGGACAGGGACAGAGACCCAGTACTTC
TRBD1 | TRBJ1-1 | many | TRBV5-6 | CASSLFGQGAENTEAFF | TGTGCCAGCAGCTTGTTTGGGCAGGGGGCCGAGAACACTGAAGCTTTCTTT
- | TRBJ1-5 | - | TRBV20-1 | CSALERVDQPQHF | TGCAGTGCTCTAGAGAGGGTAGATCAGCCCCAGCATTTT
TRBD1 | TRBJ1-1 | many | TRBV7-2 | CASRQGAQRNTEAFF | TGTGCCAGCAGACAGGGGGCGCAGAGAAACACTGAAGCTTTCTTT
TRBD1 | TRBJ2-1 | many | TRBV7-2 | CASSTPRSGTGSDNEQFF | TGTGCCAGCAGCACCCCCCGATCCGGGACAGGGTCCGACAATGAGCAGTTCTTC
TRBD1 | TRBJ1-5 | - | TRBV28 | CASSFNRGNQPQHF | TGTGCCAGCAGTTTCAACAGGGGAAACCAGCCCCAGCATTTT
- | TRBJ1-1 | many | TRBV6-1 | CASMNRDSNTEAFF | TGTGCCAGCATGAATCGGGACTCTAACACTGAAGCTTTCTTT
TRBD1 | TRBJ2-3 | many | TRBV7-2 | CASSSGQGAHTDTQYF | TGTGCCAGCAGCTCGGGACAGGGGGCACACACAGATACGCAGTATTTT
- | TRBJ2-3 | many | TRBV7-9 | CASSLVVATDTQYF | TGTGCCAGCAGCTTAGTGGTGGCTACAGATACGCAGTATTTT
- | TRBJ2-1 | many | TRBV5-1 | CASSPGPRDFSYNEQFF | TGCGCCAGCAGCCCGGGCCCCCGGGACTTCTCCTACAATGAGCAGTTCTTC
TRBD2 | TRBJ2-7 | once | TRBV7-8 | CASSLATSGAYEQYF | TGTGCCAGCAGCTTAGCGACTAGCGGGGCCTACGAGCAGTACTTC
TRBD1 | TRBJ1-5 | many | TRBV10-3 | CAISAGQGYQPQHF | TGTGCCATCAGTGCGGGACAGGGGTATCAGCCCCAGCATTTT
TRBD1 | TRBJ1-1 | few | TRBV12-3/TRBV12-4 | CASSSRSLGTGGDTEAFF | TGTGCCAGCAGCTCCCGGTCCCTCGGGACAGGGGGGGATACTGAAGCTTTCTTT
- | TRBJ2-7 | - | TRBV5-4 | CASSLSGTTTEQYF | TGTGCCAGCAGCTTGTCAGGAACAACTACAGAGCAGTACTTC
- | TRBJ2-1 | many | TRBV11-2 | CASSPTRGEQFF | TGTGCCAGCAGCCCCACCCGTGGGGAGCAGTTCTTC